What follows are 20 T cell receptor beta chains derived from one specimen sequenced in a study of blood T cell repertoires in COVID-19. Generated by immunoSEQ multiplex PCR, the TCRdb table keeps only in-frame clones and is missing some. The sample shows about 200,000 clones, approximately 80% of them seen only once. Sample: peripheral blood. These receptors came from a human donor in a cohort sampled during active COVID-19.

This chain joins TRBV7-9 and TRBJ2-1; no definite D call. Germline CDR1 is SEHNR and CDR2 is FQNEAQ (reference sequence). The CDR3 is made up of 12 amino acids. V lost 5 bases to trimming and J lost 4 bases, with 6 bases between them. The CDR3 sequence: CASSITYNEQFF. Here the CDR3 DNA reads TGTGCCAGCAGCATCACTTACAATGAGCAGTTCTTC. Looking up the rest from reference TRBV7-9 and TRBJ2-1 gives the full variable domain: DTGVSQNPRHKITKRGQNVTFRCDPISEHNRLYWYRQTLGQGPEFLTYFQNEAQLEKSRLLSDRFSAERPKGSFSTLEIQRTEQGDSAMYLCASSITYNEQFFGPGTRLTVL.

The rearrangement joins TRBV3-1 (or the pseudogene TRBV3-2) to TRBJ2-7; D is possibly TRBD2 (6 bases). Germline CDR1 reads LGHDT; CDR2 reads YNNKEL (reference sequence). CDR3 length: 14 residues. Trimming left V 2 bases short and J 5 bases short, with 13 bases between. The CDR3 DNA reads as TGTGCCAGCAGCCAAAGGGGAGGAGAAAACGAGCAGTACTTC. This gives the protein CASSQRGGENEQYF.

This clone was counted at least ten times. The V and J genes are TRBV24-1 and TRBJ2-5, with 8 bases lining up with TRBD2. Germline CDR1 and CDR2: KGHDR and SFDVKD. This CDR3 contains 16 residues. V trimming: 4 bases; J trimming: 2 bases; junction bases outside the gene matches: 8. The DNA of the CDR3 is TGTGCCACCAGTGACTCCAGCGGGAGTAGTCAAGAGACCCAGTACTTC. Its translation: CATSDSSGSSQETQYF.

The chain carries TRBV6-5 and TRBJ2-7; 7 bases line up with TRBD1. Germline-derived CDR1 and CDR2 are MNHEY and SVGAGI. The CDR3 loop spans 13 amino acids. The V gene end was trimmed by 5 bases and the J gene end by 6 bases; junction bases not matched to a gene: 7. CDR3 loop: CASSTDRYGEQYF. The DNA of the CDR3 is TGTGCCAGCAGTACGGACAGGTACGGCGAGCAGTACTTC.

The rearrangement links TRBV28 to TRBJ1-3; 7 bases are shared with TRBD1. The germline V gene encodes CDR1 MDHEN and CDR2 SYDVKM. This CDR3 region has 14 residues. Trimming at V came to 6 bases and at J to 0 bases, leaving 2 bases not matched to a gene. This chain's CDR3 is CASRGDSSGNTIYF. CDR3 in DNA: TGTGCCAGCAGGGGGGACAGCTCTGGAAACACCATATATTTT.

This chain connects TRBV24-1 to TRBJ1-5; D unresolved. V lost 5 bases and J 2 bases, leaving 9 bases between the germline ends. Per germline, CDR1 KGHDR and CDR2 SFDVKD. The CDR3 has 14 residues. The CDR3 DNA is TGTGCCACCAGTGGAGGGTCTGGCAATCAGCCCCAGCATTTT. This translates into CATSGGSGNQPQHF.

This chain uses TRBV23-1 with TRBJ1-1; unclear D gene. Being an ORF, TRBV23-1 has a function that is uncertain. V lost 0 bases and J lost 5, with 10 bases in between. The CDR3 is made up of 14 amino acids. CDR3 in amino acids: CASSQSEARTEAFF. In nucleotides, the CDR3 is TGCGCCAGCAGTCAATCGGAGGCTAGGACTGAAGCTTTCTTT.

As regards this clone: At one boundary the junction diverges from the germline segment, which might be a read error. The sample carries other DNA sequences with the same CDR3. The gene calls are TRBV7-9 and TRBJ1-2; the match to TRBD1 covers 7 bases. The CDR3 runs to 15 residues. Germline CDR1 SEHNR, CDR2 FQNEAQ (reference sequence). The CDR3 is CASSLAQSGGYGYTF. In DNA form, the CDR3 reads TGTGCTAGCAGCTTAGCGCAATCAGGGGGCTATGGCTACACCTTC.

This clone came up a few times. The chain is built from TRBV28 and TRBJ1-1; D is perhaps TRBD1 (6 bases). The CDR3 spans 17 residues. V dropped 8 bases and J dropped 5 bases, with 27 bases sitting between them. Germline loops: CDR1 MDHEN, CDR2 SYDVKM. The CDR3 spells CASPPGFGGLGYTEAFF. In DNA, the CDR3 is TGTGCCAGCCCCCCAGGGTTCGGGGGGCTTGGTTATACTGAAGCTTTCTTT. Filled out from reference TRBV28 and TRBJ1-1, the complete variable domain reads DVKVTQSSRYLVKRTGEKVFLECVQDMDHENMFWYRQDPGLGLRLIYFSYDVKMKEKGDIPEGYSVSREKKERFSLILESASTNQTSMYLCASPPGFGGLGYTEAFFGQGTRLTVV.

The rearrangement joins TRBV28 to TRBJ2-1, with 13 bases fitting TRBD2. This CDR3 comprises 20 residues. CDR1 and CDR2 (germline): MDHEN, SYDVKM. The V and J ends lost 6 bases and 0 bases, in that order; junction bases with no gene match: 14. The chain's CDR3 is CASRPWAELAGGSSYNEQFF. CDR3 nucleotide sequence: TGTGCCAGCAGGCCATGGGCGGAACTAGCGGGGGGGAGCTCCTACAATGAGCAGTTCTTC.

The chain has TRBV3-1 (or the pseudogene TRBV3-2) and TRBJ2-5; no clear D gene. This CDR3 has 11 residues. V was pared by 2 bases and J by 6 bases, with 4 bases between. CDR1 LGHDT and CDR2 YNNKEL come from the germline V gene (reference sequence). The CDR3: CASSQLQTQYF. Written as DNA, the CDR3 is TGTGCCAGCAGCCAACTACAGACCCAGTACTTC.

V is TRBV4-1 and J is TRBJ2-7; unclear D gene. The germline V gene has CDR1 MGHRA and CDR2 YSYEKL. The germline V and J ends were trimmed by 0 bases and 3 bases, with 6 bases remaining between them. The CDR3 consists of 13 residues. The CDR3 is CASSQDPRYEQYF. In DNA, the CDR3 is TGCGCCAGCAGCCAAGATCCCCGCTACGAGCAGTACTTC.

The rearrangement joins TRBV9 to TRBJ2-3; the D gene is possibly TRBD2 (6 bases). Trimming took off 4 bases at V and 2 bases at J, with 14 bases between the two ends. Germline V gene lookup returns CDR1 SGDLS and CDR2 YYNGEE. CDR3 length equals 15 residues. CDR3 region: CASSLLGLPTDTQYF. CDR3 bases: TGTGCCAGCAGCCTATTGGGACTTCCCACAGATACGCAGTATTTT.

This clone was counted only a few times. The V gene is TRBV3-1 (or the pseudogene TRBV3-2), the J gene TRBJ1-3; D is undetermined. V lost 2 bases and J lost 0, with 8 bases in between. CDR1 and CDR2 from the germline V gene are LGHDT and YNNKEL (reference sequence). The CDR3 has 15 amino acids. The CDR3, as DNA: TGTGCCAGCAGCCAATATGACATCTCTGGAAACACCATATATTTT. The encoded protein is CASSQYDISGNTIYF.

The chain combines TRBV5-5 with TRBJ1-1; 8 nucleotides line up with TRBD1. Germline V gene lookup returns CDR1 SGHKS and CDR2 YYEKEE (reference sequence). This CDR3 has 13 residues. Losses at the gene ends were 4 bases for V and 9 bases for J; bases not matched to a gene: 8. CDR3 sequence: CASSLGQDVKAFF. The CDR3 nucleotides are TGTGCCAGCAGCCTGGGACAGGATGTTAAAGCTTTCTTT.

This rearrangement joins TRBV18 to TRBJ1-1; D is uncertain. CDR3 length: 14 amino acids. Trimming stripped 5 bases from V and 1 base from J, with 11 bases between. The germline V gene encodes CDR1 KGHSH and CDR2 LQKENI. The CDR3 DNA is TGTGCCAGCTCAGTGCAAACAGCGAACACTGAAGCTTTCTTT. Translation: CASSVQTANTEAFF. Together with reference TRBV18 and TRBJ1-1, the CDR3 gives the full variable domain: NAGVMQNPRHLVRRRGQEARLRCSPMKGHSHVYWYRQLPEEGLKFMVYLQKENIIDESGMPKERFSAEFPKEGPSILRIQQVVRGDSAAYFCASSVQTANTEAFFGQGTRLTVV.

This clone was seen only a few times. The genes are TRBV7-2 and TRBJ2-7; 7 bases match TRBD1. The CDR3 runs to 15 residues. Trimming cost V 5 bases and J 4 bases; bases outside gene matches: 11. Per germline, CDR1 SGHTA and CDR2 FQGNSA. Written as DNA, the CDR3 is TGTGCCAGCAGCCGCGAGGGGGCTTCTGGGTACGAGCAGTACTTC. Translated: CASSREGASGYEQYF.

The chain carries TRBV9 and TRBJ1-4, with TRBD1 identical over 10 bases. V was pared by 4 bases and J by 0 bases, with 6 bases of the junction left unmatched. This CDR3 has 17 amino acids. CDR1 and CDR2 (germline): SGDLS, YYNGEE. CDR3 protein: CASSLVGTGATNEKLFF. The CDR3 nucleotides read TGTGCCAGCAGCCTGGTCGGGACAGGGGCAACTAATGAAAAACTGTTTTTT.

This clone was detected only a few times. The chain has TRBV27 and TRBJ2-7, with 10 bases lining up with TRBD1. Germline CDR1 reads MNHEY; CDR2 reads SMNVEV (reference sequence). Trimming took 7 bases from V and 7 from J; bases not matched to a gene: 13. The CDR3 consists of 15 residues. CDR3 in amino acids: CASTKGTGASVEQYF. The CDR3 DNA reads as TGTGCCAGCACCAAGGGGACAGGGGCCTCGGTGGAGCAGTACTTC.

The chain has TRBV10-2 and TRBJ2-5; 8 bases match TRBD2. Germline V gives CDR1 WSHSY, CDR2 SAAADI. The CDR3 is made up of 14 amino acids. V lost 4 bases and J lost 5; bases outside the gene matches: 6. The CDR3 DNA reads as TGCGCCAGCAGTGCGGGACTAGGATCGGAGACCCAGTACTTC. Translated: CASSAGLGSETQYF.